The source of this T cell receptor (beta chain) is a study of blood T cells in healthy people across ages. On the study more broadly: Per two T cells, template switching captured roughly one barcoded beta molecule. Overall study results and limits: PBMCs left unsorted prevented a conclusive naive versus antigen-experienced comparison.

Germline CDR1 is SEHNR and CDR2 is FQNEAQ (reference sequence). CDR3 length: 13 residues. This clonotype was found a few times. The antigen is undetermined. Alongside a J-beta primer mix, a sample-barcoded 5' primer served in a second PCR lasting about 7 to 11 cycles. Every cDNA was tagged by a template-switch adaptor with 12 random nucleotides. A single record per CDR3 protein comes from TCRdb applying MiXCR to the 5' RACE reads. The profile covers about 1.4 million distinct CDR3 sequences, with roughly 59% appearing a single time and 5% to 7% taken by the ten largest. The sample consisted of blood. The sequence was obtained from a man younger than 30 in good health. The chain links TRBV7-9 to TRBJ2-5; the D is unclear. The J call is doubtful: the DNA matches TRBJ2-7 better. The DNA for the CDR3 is TGTGCCAGCAGCCAGTCTCCAGTCTACGAGCAGTACTTC. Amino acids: CASSQSPVYEQYF.